This T cell receptor beta chain was identified in a study of cytotoxic CD8 clonotypes in ibrutinib-treated CLL. Whole-study context: Productive templates averaged roughly 270,000 per sample, and productive rearrangements around 97,000.

Germline assignment: CDR1 SNHLY and CDR2 FYNNEI. CDR3 size: 14 residues. V dropped 7 bases and J dropped 4 bases, with 16 bases sitting between them. Note on this clone: Its specificity is unknown.

Study outcomes and limitations: Pretreatment clonality was elevated relative to age-matched healthy donors and paralleled circulating CD8+ T-cell counts. Treatment saw public clonotypes, which were uncommon, either contract or stay stable.

Investigators sought sequencing depths of between 1 in 200,000 and 1 in 1 million T cells. Measured with immunoSEQ multiplex PCR; TCRdb has only the in-frame clones, and not every one. Among some 200,000 clones, 65% to 80% were seen once, and the ten largest hold roughly 6.4%. This receptor was identified in a human donor with chronic lymphocytic leukemia. This chain joins TRBV2 and TRBJ1-2; no reliable D call. Material: PBMCs, obtained after 12 months of ibrutinib treatment. CDR3 amino acids: CASTLVSSGYGYTF. Written as DNA, the CDR3 is TGTGCCAGCACCCTTGTGTCAAGTGGCTATGGCTACACCTTC. The whole variable domain, remainder taken from reference TRBV2 and TRBJ1-2, is EPEVTQTPSHQVTQMGQEVILRCVPISNHLYFYWYRQILGQKVEFLVSFYNNEISEKSEIFDDQFSVERPDGSNFTLKIRSTKLEDSAMYFCASTLVSSGYGYTFGSGTRLTVV.